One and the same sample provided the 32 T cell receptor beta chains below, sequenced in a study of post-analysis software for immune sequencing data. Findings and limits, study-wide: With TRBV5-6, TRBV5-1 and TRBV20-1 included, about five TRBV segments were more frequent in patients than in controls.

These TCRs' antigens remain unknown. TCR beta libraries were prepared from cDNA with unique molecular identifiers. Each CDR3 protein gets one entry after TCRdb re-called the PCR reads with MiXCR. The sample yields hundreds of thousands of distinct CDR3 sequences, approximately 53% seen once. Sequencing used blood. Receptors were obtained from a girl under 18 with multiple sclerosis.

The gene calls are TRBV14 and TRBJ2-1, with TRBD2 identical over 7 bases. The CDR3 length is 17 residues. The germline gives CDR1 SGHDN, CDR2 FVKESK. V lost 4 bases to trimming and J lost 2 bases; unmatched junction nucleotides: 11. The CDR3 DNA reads TGTGCCAGCAGCCCTCGGAACCTAGCGGAACCCTACAATGAGCAGTTCTTC. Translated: CASSPRNLAEPYNEQFF.

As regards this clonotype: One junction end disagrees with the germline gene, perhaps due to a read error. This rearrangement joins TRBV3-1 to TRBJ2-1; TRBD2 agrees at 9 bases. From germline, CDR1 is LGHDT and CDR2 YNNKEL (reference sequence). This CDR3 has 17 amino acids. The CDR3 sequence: CASSPIKVAGDDNQQFF. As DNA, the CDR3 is TGTGCCAGCAGCCCCATCAAAGTAGCGGGGGATGACAATCAGCAGTTCTTC.

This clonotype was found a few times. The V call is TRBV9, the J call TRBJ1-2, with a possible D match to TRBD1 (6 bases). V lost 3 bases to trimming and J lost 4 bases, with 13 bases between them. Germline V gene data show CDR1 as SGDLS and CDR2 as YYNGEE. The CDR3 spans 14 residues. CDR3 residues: CASSGDTAGYGYTF. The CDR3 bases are TGTGCCAGCAGCGGGGACACCGCTGGCTATGGCTACACCTTC.

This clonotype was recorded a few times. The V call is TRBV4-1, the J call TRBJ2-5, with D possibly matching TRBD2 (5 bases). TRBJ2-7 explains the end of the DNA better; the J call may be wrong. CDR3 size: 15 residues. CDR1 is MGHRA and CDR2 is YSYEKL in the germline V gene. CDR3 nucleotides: TGCGCCAGCAGCCTCGCTGAGACGGGAACCTACGAGCAGTACTTC. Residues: CASSLAETGTYEQYF.

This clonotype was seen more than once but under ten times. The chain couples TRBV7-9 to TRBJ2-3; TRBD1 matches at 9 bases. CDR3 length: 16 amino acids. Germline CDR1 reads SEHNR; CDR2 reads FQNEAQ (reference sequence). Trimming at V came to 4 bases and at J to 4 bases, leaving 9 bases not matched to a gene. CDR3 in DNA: TGTGCCAGCAGCTCAGGAAGGACAGGGGACGCAGATACGCAGTATTTT. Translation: CASSSGRTGDADTQYF.

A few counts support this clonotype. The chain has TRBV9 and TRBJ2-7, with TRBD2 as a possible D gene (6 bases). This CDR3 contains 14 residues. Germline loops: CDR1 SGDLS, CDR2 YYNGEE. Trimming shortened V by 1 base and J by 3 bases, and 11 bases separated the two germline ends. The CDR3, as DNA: TGTGCCAGCAGCGTAAGTGGAGGGGACTACGAGCAGTACTTC. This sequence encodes CASSVSGGDYEQYF. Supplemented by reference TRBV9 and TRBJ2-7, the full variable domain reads DSGVTQTPKHLITATGQRVTLRCSPRSGDLSVYWYQQSLDQGLQFLIQYYNGEERAKGNILERFSAQQFPDLHSELNLSSLELGDSALYFCASSVSGGDYEQYFGPGTRLTVT.

The CDR3: CSAREAASGEREQYF. CDR3 nucleotides: TGCAGTGCTAGAGAGGCGGCTAGCGGGGAACGTGAGCAGTACTTC. The J gene is TRBJ2-4, the V gene TRBV20-1; 9 positions agree with TRBD2. J was trimmed by 13 bases and V by 0 bases; bases with no gene match: 13. CDR3 length: 15 amino acids. Germline CDR1 and CDR2: DFQATT and SNEGSKA (reference sequence).

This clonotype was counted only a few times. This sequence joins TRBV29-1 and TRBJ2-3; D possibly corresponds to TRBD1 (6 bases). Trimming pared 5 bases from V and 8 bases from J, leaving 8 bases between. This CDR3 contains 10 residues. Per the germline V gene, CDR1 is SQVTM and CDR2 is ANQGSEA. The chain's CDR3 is CSVQGLTQYF. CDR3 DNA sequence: TGCAGCGTTCAGGGGCTTACGCAGTATTTT.

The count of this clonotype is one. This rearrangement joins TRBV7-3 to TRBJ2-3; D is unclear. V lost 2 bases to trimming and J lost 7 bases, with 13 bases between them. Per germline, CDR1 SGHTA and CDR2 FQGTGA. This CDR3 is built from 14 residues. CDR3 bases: TGTGCCAGCAGCTTAGAAGGGCCGGCTTATACGCAGTATTTT. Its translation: CASSLEGPAYTQYF.

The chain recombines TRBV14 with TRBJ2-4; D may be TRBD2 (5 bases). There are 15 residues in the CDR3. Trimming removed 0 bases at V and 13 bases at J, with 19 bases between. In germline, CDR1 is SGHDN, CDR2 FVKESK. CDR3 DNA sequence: TGTGCCAGCAGCCAAGATCTAGCAGCGGTCTGGGAGCAGTACTTC. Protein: CASSQDLAAVWEQYF.

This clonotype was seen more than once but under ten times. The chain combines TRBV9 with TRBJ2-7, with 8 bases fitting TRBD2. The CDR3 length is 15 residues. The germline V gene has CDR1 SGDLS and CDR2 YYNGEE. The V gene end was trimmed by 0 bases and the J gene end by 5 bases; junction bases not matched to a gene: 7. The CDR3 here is CASSVEGTRFHEQYF. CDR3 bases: TGTGCCAGCAGCGTAGAGGGGACTAGGTTCCACGAGCAGTACTTC.

This chain's CDR3 is CSALAGFSYEQYF. The CDR3 region has the DNA TGCAGTGCCCTAGCCGGCTTCTCCTACGAGCAGTACTTC. This chain connects TRBV20-1 to TRBJ2-7, with D possibly TRBD2 on 5 matching bases. Germline values: CDR1 DFQATT, CDR2 SNEGSKA (reference sequence). V lost 6 bases and J 0 bases, leaving 12 bases between the germline ends. CDR3 length: 13 amino acids.

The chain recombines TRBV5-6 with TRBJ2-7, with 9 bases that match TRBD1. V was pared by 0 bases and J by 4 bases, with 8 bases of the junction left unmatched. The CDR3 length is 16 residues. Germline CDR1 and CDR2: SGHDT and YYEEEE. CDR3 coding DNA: TGTGCCAGCAGCTTGGGATCGGACAGGGGTTGGTACGAGCAGTACTTC. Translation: CASSLGSDRGWYEQYF.

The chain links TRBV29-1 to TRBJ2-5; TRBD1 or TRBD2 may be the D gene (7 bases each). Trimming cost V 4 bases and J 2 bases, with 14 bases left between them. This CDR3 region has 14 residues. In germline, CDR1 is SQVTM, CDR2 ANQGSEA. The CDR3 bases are TGCAGCGTTGCGGTTCAGGGGGGGCAAGAGACCCAGTACTTC. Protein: CSVAVQGGQETQYF.

Here the CDR3 reads CSARSPGLAGGSSYNEQFF. The CDR3 DNA follows: TGCAGTGCTAGATCACCGGGACTAGCGGGGGGTAGCTCCTACAATGAGCAGTTCTTC. This chain links TRBV20-1 with TRBJ2-1; the match to TRBD2 covers 15 bases. CDR3 length: 19 amino acids. V was pared by 2 bases and J by 0 bases, with 8 bases of the junction left unmatched. Germline CDR1 is DFQATT and CDR2 is SNEGSKA (reference sequence).

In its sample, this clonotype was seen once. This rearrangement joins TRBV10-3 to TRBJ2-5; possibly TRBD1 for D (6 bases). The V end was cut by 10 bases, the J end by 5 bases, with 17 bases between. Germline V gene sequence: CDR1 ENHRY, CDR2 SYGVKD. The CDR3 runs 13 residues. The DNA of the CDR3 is TGTGCCACCTACGCAGGGCAGGGGGAGACCCAGTACTTC. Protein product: CATYAGQGETQYF.

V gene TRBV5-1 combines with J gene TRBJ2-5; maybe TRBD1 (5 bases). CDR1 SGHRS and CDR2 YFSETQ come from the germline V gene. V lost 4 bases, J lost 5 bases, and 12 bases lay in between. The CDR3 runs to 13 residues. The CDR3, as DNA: TGCGCCAGCAGCATCAGGGAAGGGGAGACCCAGTACTTC. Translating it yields CASSIREGETQYF.

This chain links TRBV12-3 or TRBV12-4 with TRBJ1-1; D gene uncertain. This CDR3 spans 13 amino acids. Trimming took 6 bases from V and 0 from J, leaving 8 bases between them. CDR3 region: CASSTSMNTEAFF. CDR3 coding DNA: TGTGCCAGCAGCACGAGCATGAACACTGAAGCTTTCTTT.

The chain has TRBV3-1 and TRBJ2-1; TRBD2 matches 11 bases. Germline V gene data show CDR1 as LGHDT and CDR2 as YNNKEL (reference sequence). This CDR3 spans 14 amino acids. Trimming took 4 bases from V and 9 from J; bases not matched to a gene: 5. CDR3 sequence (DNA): TGTGCCAGCAGCCCCGGGACTAGCGGTTCTGAGCAGTTCTTC. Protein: CASSPGTSGSEQFF.

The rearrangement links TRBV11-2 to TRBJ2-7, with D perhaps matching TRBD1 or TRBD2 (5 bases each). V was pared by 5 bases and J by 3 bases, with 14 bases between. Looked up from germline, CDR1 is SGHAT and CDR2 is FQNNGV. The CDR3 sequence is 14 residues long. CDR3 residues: CASSPSTGLYEQYF. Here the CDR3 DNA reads TGTGCCAGCAGCCCCAGCACAGGACTCTACGAGCAGTACTTC.

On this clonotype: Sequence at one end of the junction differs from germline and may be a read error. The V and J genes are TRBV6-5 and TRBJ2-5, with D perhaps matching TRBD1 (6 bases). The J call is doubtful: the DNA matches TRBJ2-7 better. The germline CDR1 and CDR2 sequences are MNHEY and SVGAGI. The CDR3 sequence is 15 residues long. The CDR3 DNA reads TGTGCCGGCAGTAGAGACAGGTCCTCCTACTACGAGCAGTACTTC. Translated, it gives CAGSRDRSSYYEQYF.

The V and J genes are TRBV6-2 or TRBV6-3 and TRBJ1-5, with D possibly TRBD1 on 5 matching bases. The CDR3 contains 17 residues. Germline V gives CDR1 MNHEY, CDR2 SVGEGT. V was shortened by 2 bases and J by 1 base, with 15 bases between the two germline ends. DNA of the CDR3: TGTGCCAGCAGTTACGGCGCGGACACCCAAAGCAATCAGCCCCAGCATTTT. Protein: CASSYGADTQSNQPQHF.

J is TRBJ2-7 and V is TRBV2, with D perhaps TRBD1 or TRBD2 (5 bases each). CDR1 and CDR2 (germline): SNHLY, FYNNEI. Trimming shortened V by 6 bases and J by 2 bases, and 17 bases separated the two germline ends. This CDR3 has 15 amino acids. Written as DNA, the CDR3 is TGTGCCAGCAGCCCTACCCACGGGGCCGCCTACGAGCAGTACTTC. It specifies CASSPTHGAAYEQYF.

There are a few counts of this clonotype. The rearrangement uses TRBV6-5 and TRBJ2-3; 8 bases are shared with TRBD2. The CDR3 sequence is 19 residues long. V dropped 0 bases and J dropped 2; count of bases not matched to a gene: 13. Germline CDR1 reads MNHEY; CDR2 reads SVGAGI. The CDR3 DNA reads TGTGCCAGCAGTTACTCGACGGGAGGGCCCAGCTCCAACACAGATACGCAGTATTTT. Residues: CASSYSTGGPSSNTDTQYF.

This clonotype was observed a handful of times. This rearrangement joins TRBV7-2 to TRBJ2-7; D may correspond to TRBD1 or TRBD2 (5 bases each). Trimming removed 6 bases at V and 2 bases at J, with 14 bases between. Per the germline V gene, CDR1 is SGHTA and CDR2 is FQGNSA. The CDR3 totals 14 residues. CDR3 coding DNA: TGTGCCAGCAGTTCCCAGCAGGGAGCCTACGAGCAGTACTTC. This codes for CASSSQQGAYEQYF.

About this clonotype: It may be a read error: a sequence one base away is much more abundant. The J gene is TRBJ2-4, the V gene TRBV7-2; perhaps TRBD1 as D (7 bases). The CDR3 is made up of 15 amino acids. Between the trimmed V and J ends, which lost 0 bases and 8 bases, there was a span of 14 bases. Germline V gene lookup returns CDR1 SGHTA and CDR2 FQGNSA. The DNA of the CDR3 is TGTGCCAGCAGCTTAGCGGCAGGGGGAGGAGACATTCAGTACTTC. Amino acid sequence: CASSLAAGGGDIQYF.

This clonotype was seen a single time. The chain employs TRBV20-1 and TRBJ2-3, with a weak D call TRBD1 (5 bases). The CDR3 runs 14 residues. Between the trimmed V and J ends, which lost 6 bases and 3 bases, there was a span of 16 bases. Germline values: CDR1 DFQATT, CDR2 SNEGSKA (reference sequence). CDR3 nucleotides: TGCAGTGCCGAGAGGTGGCAGGGAACAGATACGCAGTATTTT. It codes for CSAERWQGTDTQYF.

The CDR3 DNA reads TGCAGTGCTAGCCGGACAGGGGCCAATGGCTACACCTTC. Translating it yields CSASRTGANGYTF. The rearrangement links TRBV20-1 to TRBJ1-2, with 9 bases lining up with TRBD1. Germline assignment: CDR1 DFQATT and CDR2 SNEGSKA (reference sequence). The CDR3 covers 13 residues. The ends lost 3 bases at V and 6 bases at J; junction bases unmatched: 5.

CDR3 sequence: CASSPRTASGYTF. CDR3 nucleotide sequence: TGTGCCAGCAGCCCACGAACCGCCTCTGGCTACACCTTC. The J gene is TRBJ1-2, the V gene TRBV9, with D hard to call. The CDR3 runs 13 residues. Between the trimmed V and J ends, which lost 4 bases and 7 bases, there was a span of 14 bases. CDR1 and CDR2 from the germline V gene are SGDLS and YYNGEE.

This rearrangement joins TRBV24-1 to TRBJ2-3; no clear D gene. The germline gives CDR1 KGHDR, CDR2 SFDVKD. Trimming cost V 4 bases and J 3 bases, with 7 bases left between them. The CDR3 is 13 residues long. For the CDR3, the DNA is TGTGCCACCAGTGACTGGAAAACAGATACGCAGTATTTT. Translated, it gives CATSDWKTDTQYF.

The CDR3 spells CSVEDRGGNIQYF. For the CDR3, the DNA is TGCAGCGTTGAAGATAGGGGGGGGAACATTCAGTACTTC. The chain has TRBV29-1 and TRBJ2-4; possible D gene TRBD2, 7 bases. V gave up 0 bases and J gave up 7 bases, with 10 bases separating them. CDR1 and CDR2 (germline): SQVTM, ANQGSEA. This CDR3 is 13 amino acids long.

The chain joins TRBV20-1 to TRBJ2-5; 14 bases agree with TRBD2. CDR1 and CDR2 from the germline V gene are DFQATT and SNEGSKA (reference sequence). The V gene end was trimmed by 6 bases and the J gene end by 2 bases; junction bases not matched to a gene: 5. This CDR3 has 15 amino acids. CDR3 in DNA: TGCAGTGCGCTGGGGACTAGCGGGAGTCAAGAGACCCAGTACTTC. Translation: CSALGTSGSQETQYF.